This T cell receptor (beta chain) was found in a study of cytomegalovirus exposure and HLA in healthy donors. The study, taken as a whole, reports: Investigators reported 150 to 200 TCR beta chains as tied to cytomegalovirus. An assumption of roughly uniform sequencing depth across donors underlay the presence/absence analyses.

In the case of this clone: Its specificity is not known.

CDR1 and CDR2 from the germline V gene are SGHRS and YFSETQ. CDR3 length equals 15 residues. The V gene lost 4 bases and the J gene lost 1 base, with 14 bases spanning the gap. Primers included in the PCR were 60 Vbeta and 13 Jbeta primers. Measured with immunoSEQ multiplex PCR; TCRdb has only the in-frame clones, and not every one. The table includes 85,000 to 90,000 clones, around 84% detected once. The V and J genes are TRBV5-1 and TRBJ1-1; TRBD1 is a possible D gene (5 bases). The origin of this receptor is a man aged 35-49 years in good health and CMV-seropositive. Sequencing used PBMCs. CDR3 in amino acids: CASSDGWGPNTEAFF. The DNA for the CDR3 is TGCGCCAGCAGCGACGGTTGGGGCCCGAACACTGAAGCTTTCTTT.